The 5 T cell receptor beta chains presented below share a single source sample, sequenced in a study of blood T cells in healthy people across ages. Then a second PCR, running roughly 7 to 11 cycles, was carried out with a sample-barcoded 5' primer and a J-beta primer mix. TCRdb re-derived calls from the 5' RACE reads in MiXCR, one entry per CDR3 protein. The sample yields hundreds of thousands of distinct CDR3 sequences, around 48% seen once. Sequencing input: blood. The receptors were gathered from a woman between 55 and 75 years old in good health.

This chain links TRBV6-5 with TRBJ1-5, with D possibly matching TRBD1 (6 bases). The CDR3 has 16 amino acids. The V and J ends lost 6 bases and 4 bases respectively, with 19 bases between them. Germline CDR1 MNHEY, CDR2 SVGAGI. CDR3 loop: CASRLNRVSLNQPQHF. CDR3 DNA: TGTGCCAGCAGACTGAACAGGGTCTCTTTGAATCAGCCCCAGCATTTT.

This chain connects TRBV7-2 to TRBJ1-2; 8 nucleotides match TRBD1. The CDR3 sequence is 14 residues long. The germline V gene encodes CDR1 SGHTA and CDR2 FQGNSA. V was pared by 5 bases and J by 7 bases, with 9 bases of the junction left unmatched. Written as DNA, the CDR3 is TGTGCCAGCAGCCCTGGTTACAGGGGGAGTGGCTACACCTTC. This sequence encodes CASSPGYRGSGYTF.

In its sample, this clonotype was seen a few times. The chain is built from TRBV2 and TRBJ1-4; 8 bases match TRBD1. The CDR3 consists of 13 residues. V shed 5 bases and J 8 bases; nucleotides not matched to a gene: 4. Germline CDR1 and CDR2: SNHLY and FYNNEI. In DNA form, the CDR3 reads TGTGCCAGCAGTCTGGGACAGGCGGAAAAACTGTTTTTT. This codes for CASSLGQAEKLFF.

In this sample, this clonotype turned up many times. The rearrangement links TRBV18 to TRBJ2-7; 9 nucleotides match TRBD1. Unmatched junction bases numbered 0, after V lost 0 bases and J lost 3 bases. Germline V gene data show CDR1 as KGHSH and CDR2 as LQKENI. The CDR3 spans 14 residues. The CDR3 sequence is CASSPPTGGYEQYF. The CDR3 coding sequence is TGTGCCAGCTCACCACCGACAGGGGGCTACGAGCAGTACTTC. Looking up the rest from reference TRBV18 and TRBJ2-7 gives the full variable domain: NAGVMQNPRHLVRRRGQEARLRCSPMKGHSHVYWYRQLPEEGLKFMVYLQKENIIDESGMPKERFSAEFPKEGPSILRIQQVVRGDSAAYFCASSPPTGGYEQYFGPGTRLTVT.

The CDR3 region is CAIYNPRVSGSYNEQFF. In DNA form, the CDR3 reads TGTGCCATCTATAACCCGCGAGTTAGCGGCTCCTACAATGAGCAGTTCTTC. This chain joins TRBV10-3 and TRBJ2-1; a possible D gene is TRBD2 (6 bases). Germline lookup yields CDR1 ENHRY and CDR2 SYGVKD. The CDR3 is 17 amino acids. Trimming removed 8 bases at V and 0 bases at J, with 20 bases between.